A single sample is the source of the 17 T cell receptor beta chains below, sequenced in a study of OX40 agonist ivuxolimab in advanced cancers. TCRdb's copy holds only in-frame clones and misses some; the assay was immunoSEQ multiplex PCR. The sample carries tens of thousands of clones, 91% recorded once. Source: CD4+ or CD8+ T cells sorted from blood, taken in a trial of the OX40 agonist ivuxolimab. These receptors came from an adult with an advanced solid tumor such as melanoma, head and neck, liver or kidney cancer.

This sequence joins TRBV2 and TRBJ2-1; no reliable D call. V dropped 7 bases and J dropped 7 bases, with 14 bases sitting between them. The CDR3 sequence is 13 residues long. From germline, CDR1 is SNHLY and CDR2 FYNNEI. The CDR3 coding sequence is TGTGCCAGCATCGATAGAATGAAGAATGAGCAGTTCTTC. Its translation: CASIDRMKNEQFF.

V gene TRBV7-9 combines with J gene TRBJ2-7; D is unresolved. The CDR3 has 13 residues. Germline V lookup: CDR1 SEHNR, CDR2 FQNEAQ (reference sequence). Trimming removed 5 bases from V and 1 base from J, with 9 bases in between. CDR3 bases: TGTGCCAGCAGCCCCGCACAGTCCTACGAGCAGTACGTC. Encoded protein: CASSPAQSYEQYV.

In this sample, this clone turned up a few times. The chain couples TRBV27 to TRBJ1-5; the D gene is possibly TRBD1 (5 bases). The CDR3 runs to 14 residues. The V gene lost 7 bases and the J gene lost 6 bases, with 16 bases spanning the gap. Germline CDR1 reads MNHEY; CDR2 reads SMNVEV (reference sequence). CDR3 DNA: TGTGCCAGCATGGGGGGGGGTGCGGGTCAGCCCCAGCATTTT. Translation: CASMGGGAGQPQHF.

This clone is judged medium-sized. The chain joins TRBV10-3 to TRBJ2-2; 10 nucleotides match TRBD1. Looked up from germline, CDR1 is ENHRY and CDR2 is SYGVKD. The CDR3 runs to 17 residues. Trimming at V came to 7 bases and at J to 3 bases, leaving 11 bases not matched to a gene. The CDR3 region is CAIKVMTGGADTGELFF. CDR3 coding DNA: TGTGCCATCAAGGTTATGACAGGGGGCGCTGACACCGGGGAGCTGTTTTTT.

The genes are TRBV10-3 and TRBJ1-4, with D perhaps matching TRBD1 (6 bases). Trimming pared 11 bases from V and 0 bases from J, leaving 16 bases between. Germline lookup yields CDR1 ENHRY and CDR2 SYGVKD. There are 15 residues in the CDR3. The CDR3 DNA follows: TGTGCCGCCTCGCAGGGGCCCGCAACTAATGAAAAACTGTTTTTT. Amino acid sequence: CAASQGPATNEKLFF.

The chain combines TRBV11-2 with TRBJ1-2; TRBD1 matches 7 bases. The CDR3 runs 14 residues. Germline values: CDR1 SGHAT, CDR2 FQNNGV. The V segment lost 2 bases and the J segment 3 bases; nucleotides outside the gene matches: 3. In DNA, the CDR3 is TGTGCCAGCAGCTTAATAACAGGGGACTATGGCTACACCTTC. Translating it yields CASSLITGDYGYTF.

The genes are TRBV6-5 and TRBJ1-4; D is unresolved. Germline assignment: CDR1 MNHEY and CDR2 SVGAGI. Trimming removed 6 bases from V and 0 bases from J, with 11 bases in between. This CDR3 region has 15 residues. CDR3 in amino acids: CASSGELATNEKLFF. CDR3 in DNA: TGTGCCAGCAGCGGCGAGCTTGCAACTAATGAAAAACTGTTTTTT.

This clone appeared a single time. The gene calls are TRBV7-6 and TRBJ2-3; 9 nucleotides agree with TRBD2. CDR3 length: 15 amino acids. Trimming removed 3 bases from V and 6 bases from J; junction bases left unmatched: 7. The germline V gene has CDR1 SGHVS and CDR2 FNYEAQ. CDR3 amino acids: CASSFVASGGDTQYF. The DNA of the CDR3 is TGTGCCAGCAGCTTCGTGGCCAGCGGGGGGGATACGCAGTATTTT. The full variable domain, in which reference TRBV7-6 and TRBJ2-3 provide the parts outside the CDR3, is GAGVSQSPRYKVTKRGQDVALRCDPISGHVSLYWYRQALGQGPEFLTYFNYEAQQDKSGLPNDRFSAERPEGSISTLTIQRTEQRDSAMYRCASSFVASGGDTQYFGPGTRLTVL.

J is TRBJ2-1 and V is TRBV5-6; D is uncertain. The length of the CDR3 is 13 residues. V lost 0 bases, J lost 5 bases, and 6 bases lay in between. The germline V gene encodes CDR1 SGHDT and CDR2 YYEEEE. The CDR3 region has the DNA TGTGCCAGCAGCTTGGTTCCTAACAATGAGCAGTTCTTC. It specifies CASSLVPNNEQFF.

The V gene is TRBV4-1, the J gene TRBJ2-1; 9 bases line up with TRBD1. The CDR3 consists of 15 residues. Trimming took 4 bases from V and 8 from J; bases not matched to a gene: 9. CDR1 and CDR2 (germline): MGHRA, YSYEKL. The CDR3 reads CASSPRTGVIDEQFF. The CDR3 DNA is TGCGCCAGCAGCCCCAGGACAGGGGTGATCGATGAGCAGTTCTTC.

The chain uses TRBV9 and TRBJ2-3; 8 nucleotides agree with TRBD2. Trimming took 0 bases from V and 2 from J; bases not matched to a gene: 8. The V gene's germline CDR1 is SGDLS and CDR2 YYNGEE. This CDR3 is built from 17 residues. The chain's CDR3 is CASSVAGSGTDTDTQYF. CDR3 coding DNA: TGTGCCAGCAGCGTAGCGGGTAGCGGGACCGACACAGATACGCAGTATTTT. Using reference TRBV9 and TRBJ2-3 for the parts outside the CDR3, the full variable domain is DSGVTQTPKHLITATGQRVTLRCSPRSGDLSVYWYQQSLDQGLQFLIQYYNGEERAKGNILERFSAQQFPDLHSELNLSSLELGDSALYFCASSVAGSGTDTDTQYFGPGTRLTVL.

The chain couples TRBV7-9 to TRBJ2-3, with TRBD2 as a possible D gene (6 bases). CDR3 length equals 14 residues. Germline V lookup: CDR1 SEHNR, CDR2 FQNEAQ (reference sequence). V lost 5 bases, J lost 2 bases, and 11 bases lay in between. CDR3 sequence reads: CASSPGGYTDTQYF. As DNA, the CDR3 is TGTGCCAGCAGCCCTGGGGGGTACACAGATACGCAGTATTTT.

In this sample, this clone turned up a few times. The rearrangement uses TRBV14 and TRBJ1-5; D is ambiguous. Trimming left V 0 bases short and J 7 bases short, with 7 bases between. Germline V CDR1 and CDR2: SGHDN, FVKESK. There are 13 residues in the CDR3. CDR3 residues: CASSQDWTQPQHF. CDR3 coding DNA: TGTGCCAGCAGCCAAGATTGGACGCAGCCCCAGCATTTT.

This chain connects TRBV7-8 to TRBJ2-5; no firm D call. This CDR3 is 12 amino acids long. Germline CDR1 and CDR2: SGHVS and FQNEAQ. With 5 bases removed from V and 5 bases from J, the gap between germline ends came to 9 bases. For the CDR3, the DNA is TGTGCCAGCAGCCAGGACCGGGAGACCCAGTACTTC. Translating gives CASSQDRETQYF.

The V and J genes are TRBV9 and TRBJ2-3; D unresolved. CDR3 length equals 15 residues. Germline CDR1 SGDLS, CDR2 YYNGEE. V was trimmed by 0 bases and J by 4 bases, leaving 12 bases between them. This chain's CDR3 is CASSVGLGFADTQYF. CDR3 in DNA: TGTGCCAGCAGCGTAGGCTTGGGGTTCGCAGATACGCAGTATTTT.

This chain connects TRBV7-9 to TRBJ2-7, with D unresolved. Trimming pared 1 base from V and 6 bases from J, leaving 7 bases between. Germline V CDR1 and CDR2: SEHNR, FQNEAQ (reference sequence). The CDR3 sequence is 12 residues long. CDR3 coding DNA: TGTGCCAGCAGCTTAGTAGGGATCGAGCAGTACGTC. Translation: CASSLVGIEQYV.

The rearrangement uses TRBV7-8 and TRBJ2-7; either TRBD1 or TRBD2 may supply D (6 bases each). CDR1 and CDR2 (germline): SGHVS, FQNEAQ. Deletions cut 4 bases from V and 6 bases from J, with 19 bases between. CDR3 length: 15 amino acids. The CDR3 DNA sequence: TGTGCCAGCAGCTCGACCAAGGGGGGACCGTTCGAGCAGTACTTC. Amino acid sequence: CASSSTKGGPFEQYF.